This T cell receptor (beta chain) came from a study of PD-1 blockade in mismatch repair-deficient tumors. Assay used: immunoSEQ multiplex PCR; TCRdb lists only in-frame clones, some missing. The sample includes tens of thousands of clones, around 75% of them seen just once. PCR or immunohistochemistry showed mismatch repair deficiency in every enrolled patient. TCR sequencing covered a few patients who responded to pembrolizumab. The germline V and J ends were trimmed by 4 bases and 4 bases, with 13 bases remaining between them. The germline gives CDR1 LNHDA, CDR2 SQIVND (reference sequence). The CDR3 has 14 amino acids.

This material consisted of peripheral blood, taken 4 weeks after starting pembrolizumab. This chain connects TRBV19 to TRBJ1-2; D is unresolved. This TCR was recovered from an adult with mismatch repair-deficient cancer. This CDR3 reads CASSNPAGTYGYTF. In nucleotides, the CDR3 is TGTGCCAGTAGTAATCCAGCAGGAACCTATGGCTACACCTTC.